The source of this T cell receptor (beta chain) is a study of OX40 agonist ivuxolimab in advanced cancers. Regarding the research as a whole: Ivuxolimab was a fully human IgG2 agonistic monoclonal antibody targeting the costimulatory receptor OX40 (CD134). The purpose of peripheral TCRbeta sequencing was to test whether ivuxolimab changed TCR sequence diversity and led to clonal T-cell expansion. Among the roughly 52 dose-escalation patients, around 20 had hepatocellular carcinoma, some 15 melanoma, 9 renal cell carcinoma and 9 head and neck cancer. The paper describes the monotherapy dose-escalation part (N of about 54 patients) of the phase I trial of ivuxolimab. A male proportion of 75% to 85% and a mean age of 60 years, ranging from 23 to 79, were recorded for the dose-escalation cohort. Intravenous ivuxolimab was administered to patients every 2 weeks at six dose levels: 0.01, 0.1, 0.3, 1.5, 3 and 10 mg/kg. Prior anti-PD-1, anti-PD-L1 or anti-CTLA-4 therapy was permitted, and checkpoint inhibitors had been received by around 40% of dose-escalation patients. Partial responses were achieved by three dose-escalation patients, of whom one had hepatocellular carcinoma and two had cutaneous melanoma. What the study reported, not specific to this receptor: Low levels of normalized T-cell clonal expansion were also seen in some patients who did not respond. Which antigens the clonally expanded peripheral T cells were specific for was not determined. After ivuxolimab, more expanded clones were found on average in CD8+ T cells than in CD4+ T cells. At doses of 0.1 to 3.0 mg/kg, clonal expansion of both CD4+ and CD8+ T cells in blood was seen between baseline and week 6. In the 0.1-3.0 mg/kg groups, partial responders had among the lowest normalized peripheral clonal expansion, particularly in CD8+ T cells.

Notes on this clone: Its antigen remains unidentified. Base qualities are not provided; no much larger clone lies one nucleotide away.

Patients with autoimmune disease history or receiving systemic immunosuppression were excluded from the trial. Peripheral blood for TCR sequencing was drawn from every dose cohort at baseline, at cycle 4 day 1 and at cycle 7 day 1. The samples were taken from a phase I, first-in-human, multicenter, open-label dose-escalation trial of ivuxolimab. The trial enrolled adults with locally advanced or metastatic head and neck squamous cell, hepatocellular, melanoma or renal cell carcinoma. CD4+ and CD8+ T cells were sorted separately from peripheral blood before TCR sequencing. For sequencing of the TCRbeta CDR3 region, genomic DNA was extracted from the sorted cells. The immunoSEQ Assay was used to sequence the TCRbeta CDR3 regions. In its TCRdb copy, this immuneACCESS table keeps in-frame sequences only and misses some clones. Where compared with another copy, unresolved V genes explain less than half of these, and the others have no known cause. The sample yields about 36,000 clones; around nine tenths were counted once. The biggest ten clones account for roughly 13% of the sample.

This sample comprised CD4+ or CD8+ T cells sorted from blood, obtained in a trial of the OX40 agonist ivuxolimab. This clonotype originated in an adult with an advanced solid tumor such as melanoma, head and neck, liver or kidney cancer.

The DNA reads as follows: TGTGCCAGTAGTATAGTTGGCGGGACGTTCTGGCAGTACTTC. Translated, it gives CASSIVGGTFWQYF. This chain joins TRBV19 to TRBJ2-7; the D segment could be TRBD2, given 6 matching bases. Reading from cysteine to phenylalanine, the CDR3 counts 14 amino acids. CDR3 DNA only is kept here, 42 bases in frame from base 1. In the germline V gene (reference sequence), CDR1 corresponds to LNHDA and CDR2 to SQIVND. V is clipped by 1 base and J by 9 bases, and the sequence between their germline boundaries is 16 bases long.